Listed below are T cell receptor beta chains from one sample, sequenced in a study of OX40 agonist ivuxolimab in advanced cancers. Measured with immunoSEQ multiplex PCR; TCRdb has only the in-frame clones, and not every one. Among over 100,000 clones listed, about 93% were seen once. Material: CD4+ or CD8+ T cells sorted from blood, obtained in a trial of the OX40 agonist ivuxolimab. The receptors were sampled from an adult with an advanced solid tumor such as melanoma, head and neck, liver or kidney cancer. The CDR3 runs from the conserved cysteine through the conserved F or W. The order of the fields is clone size, J gene, V gene, CDR3 protein. Where a row states a size, it is once, few, many or the class of an expanded clone; other rows omit it.

clone size: -; J gene: TRBJ1-3; V gene: TRBV9; CDR3 protein: CASSVGGGPSSGNTIYF
clone size: -; J gene: TRBJ2-5; V gene: TRBV12-5; CDR3 protein: CASGQPRPTAAETQYF
clone size: -; J gene: TRBJ1-5; V gene: TRBV11-2; CDR3 protein: CASAGQGHQPQHF
clone size: once; J gene: TRBJ1-2; V gene: TRBV5-4; CDR3 protein: CASSQGGFYGYTF
clone size: -; J gene: TRBJ1-2; V gene: TRBV29-1; CDR3 protein: CSVASGDSSRRYGYTF
clone size: -; J gene: TRBJ1-2; V gene: TRBV27; CDR3 protein: CASSFQPGGDYGYTF
clone size: few; J gene: TRBJ2-5; V gene: TRBV5-6; CDR3 protein: CASSAGQAGTQYF
clone size: -; J gene: TRBJ1-5; V gene: TRBV15; CDR3 protein: CATSMGGAYQPQHF
clone size: few; J gene: TRBJ1-3; V gene: TRBV9; CDR3 protein: CASSVGLGQTGNTIYF
clone size: -; J gene: TRBJ2-7; V gene: TRBV11-1; CDR3 protein: CASMEGPYEQYF
clone size: -; J gene: TRBJ1-2; V gene: TRBV6-1; CDR3 protein: CASSERGFWDYGYTF
clone size: -; J gene: TRBJ1-1; V gene: TRBV9; CDR3 protein: CASRRGGVGTEAFF
clone size: -; J gene: TRBJ1-3; V gene: TRBV7-2; CDR3 protein: CASSFYLPSSGNTIYF
clone size: -; J gene: TRBJ1-6; V gene: TRBV5-4; CDR3 protein: CASSLVGAGDSPLHF
clone size: -; J gene: TRBJ2-2; V gene: TRBV25-1; CDR3 protein: CASSGGLRDRGELFF
clone size: -; J gene: TRBJ1-4; V gene: TRBV5-1; CDR3 protein: CASSLGIPNEKLFF
clone size: -; J gene: TRBJ1-5; V gene: TRBV10-3; CDR3 protein: CALREGVGNQPQHF
clone size: -; J gene: TRBJ1-2; V gene: TRBV10-2; CDR3 protein: CASSESQGNYGYTF
clone size: -; J gene: TRBJ1-1; V gene: TRBV5-4; CDR3 protein: CASSQAWDTEAFF
clone size: -; J gene: TRBJ2-1; V gene: TRBV28; CDR3 protein: CASSTPGAYNEQFF
clone size: -; J gene: TRBJ1-6; V gene: TRBV6-6; CDR3 protein: CASSYGGTNSPLHF
clone size: few; J gene: TRBJ1-1; V gene: TRBV19; CDR3 protein: CASSMVGVGTEAFF
clone size: -; J gene: TRBJ2-7; V gene: TRBV20-1; CDR3 protein: CSAAPKDEQYF
clone size: -; J gene: TRBJ2-2; V gene: TRBV28; CDR3 protein: CASSRTTGSWDTGELFF
clone size: -; J gene: TRBJ1-2; V gene: TRBV4-3; CDR3 protein: CASSQDRAALGYTF
clone size: -; J gene: TRBJ1-2; V gene: TRBV5-1; CDR3 protein: CASSLDRDYGYTF
clone size: -; J gene: TRBJ2-7; V gene: TRBV5-1; CDR3 protein: CASSLARTGNYEQYF
clone size: -; J gene: TRBJ2-3; V gene: TRBV4-3; CDR3 protein: CASSQDSVSTDTQYF
clone size: -; J gene: TRBJ1-3; V gene: TRBV5-1; CDR3 protein: CASSLVPFSGNTIYF
clone size: -; J gene: TRBJ1-2; V gene: TRBV5-1; CDR3 protein: CASSLESGANYGYTF
clone size: -; J gene: TRBJ2-1; V gene: TRBV7-9; CDR3 protein: CASSPIGGQGYAEQFF
clone size: once; J gene: TRBJ2-3; V gene: TRBV4-1; CDR3 protein: CASSHDLQTDTQYF
clone size: -; J gene: TRBJ1-2; V gene: TRBV23-1; CDR3 protein: CASSQGHGAYGYTF
clone size: once; J gene: TRBJ1-2; V gene: TRBV6-1; CDR3 protein: CASSMDRIYGYTF
clone size: -; J gene: TRBJ1-5; V gene: TRBV5-4; CDR3 protein: CASSQDPQTGGSNQPQHF
clone size: once; J gene: TRBJ1-1; V gene: TRBV28; CDR3 protein: CASSFWEIAFF